This is a list of T cell receptor beta chains from one sample in a study of cytomegalovirus exposure and HLA in healthy donors. TCRdb's copy holds only in-frame clones and misses some; the assay was immunoSEQ multiplex PCR. The table has 250,000 to 300,000 clones, almost 85% seen once. The sequencing sample was made of PBMCs. These receptors were collected from a woman aged 40 to 50 in good health and CMV-seropositive. CDR3s include the opening cysteine and the closing phenylalanine or tryptophan. D genes are given only for firm matches. Rows may omit the clone size; those that give it use once, few, many or a size class.

cdr3_length,d_call,j_call,v_call,clone_size,cdr3_aa,cdr3_nt
19,TRBD2,TRBJ2-2,TRBV4-3,NA,CASSATIPGLAGDTGELFF,TGCGCCAGCAGCGCAACTATTCCGGGACTAGCGGGAGACACCGGGGAGCTGTTTTTT
18,TRBD2,TRBJ2-3,TRBV28,NA,CASSPGLAGGPDTDTQYF,TGTGCCAGCAGTCCGGGACTAGCGGGAGGCCCGGACACAGATACGCAGTATTTT
17,TRBD1,TRBJ2-3,TRBV9,NA,CASSVDFWTGSTDTQYF,TGTGCCAGCAGCGTAGACTTTTGGACAGGTAGCACAGATACGCAGTATTTT
19,TRBD2,TRBJ2-1,TRBV18,NA,CASSPLLGSLAGGYNEQFF,TGTGCCAGCTCACCGCTCCTAGGGTCCCTAGCGGGAGGGTACAATGAGCAGTTCTTC
14,NA,TRBJ2-3,TRBV2,NA,CASSESLVTDTQYF,TGTGCCAGCAGTGAATCCCTAGTCACAGATACGCAGTATTTT
15,TRBD2,TRBJ2-3,TRBV4-2,NA,CASSILAGSADTQYF,TGTGCCAGCAGCATACTAGCGGGCTCTGCAGATACGCAGTATTTT
13,NA,TRBJ2-3,TRBV6-1,NA,CASRYRDPDTQYF,TGTGCCAGCAGGTACAGGGATCCAGATACGCAGTATTTT
12,TRBD1,TRBJ1-1,TRBV29-1,many,CSVGTGNTEAFF,TGCAGCGTCGGGACAGGGAACACTGAAGCTTTCTTT
14,TRBD2,TRBJ2-5,TRBV13,NA,CASSSPGGEETQYF,TGTGCCAGCAGCTCCCCCGGGGGGGAAGAGACCCAGTACTTC
14,NA,TRBJ2-7,TRBV10-3,NA,CAISGTDTSYEQYF,TGTGCCATCAGTGGCACGGACACTTCCTACGAGCAGTACTTC
16,NA,TRBJ2-1,TRBV19,NA,CASSIEAGRSYNEQFF,TGTGCCAGTAGTATAGAGGCGGGACGCTCCTACAATGAGCAGTTCTTC
14,NA,TRBJ2-5,TRBV6-1,few,CASSEGTIKETQYF,TGTGCCAGCAGCGAGGGAACGATTAAAGAGACCCAGTACTTC
14,TRBD2,TRBJ2-5,TRBV6-6,NA,CASKLAGVQETQYF,TGTGCCAGCAAGCTAGCGGGAGTCCAAGAGACCCAGTACTTC
14,NA,TRBJ2-2,TRBV11-3,NA,CASSLGGAHGELFF,TGTGCCAGCAGCTTAGGTGGGGCTCACGGGGAGCTGTTTTTT
16,NA,TRBJ1-3,TRBV5-1,NA,CASSLDPGPSGNTIYF,TGCGCCAGCAGCTTGGATCCAGGGCCCTCTGGAAACACCATATATTTT
13,NA,TRBJ1-5,TRBV28,NA,CASRSDSRQPQHF,TGTGCCAGCAGGTCGGACAGCCGTCAGCCCCAGCATTTT
13,NA,TRBJ2-7,TRBV2,NA,CASSREAPYEQYF,TGTGCCAGCAGTCGAGAGGCCCCCTACGAGCAGTACTTC
13,NA,TRBJ2-2,TRBV7-9,NA,CASSPYSGGELFF,TGTGCCAGCAGCCCCTATTCGGGCGGGGAGCTGTTTTTT
14,NA,TRBJ2-5,TRBV19,NA,CASSVTGEGETQYF,TGTGCCAGTAGTGTGACAGGGGAGGGAGAGACCCAGTACTTC
17,TRBD2,TRBJ2-2,TRBV2,NA,CASSERTGAGGSGELFF,TGTGCCAGCAGTGAACGAACGGGGGCGGGAGGTTCCGGGGAGCTGTTTTTT
13,TRBD1,TRBJ1-2,TRBV28,NA,CASSLRTGQGYTF,TGTGCCAGCAGCTTACGGACAGGGCAAGGCTACACCTTC
15,TRBD1,TRBJ2-7,TRBV28,few,CASSRRGQGAIEQYF,TGTGCCAGCAGCCGTAGAGGACAGGGGGCCATCGAGCAGTACTTC
14,NA,TRBJ1-1,TRBV2,NA,CASSLTGLGAEAFF,TGTGCCAGCAGTTTAACAGGGTTAGGAGCTGAAGCTTTCTTT
16,TRBD1,TRBJ2-7,TRBV4-2,NA,CASSQEAQTGVYEQYF,TGTGCCAGCAGCCAAGAAGCCCAGACAGGGGTTTACGAGCAGTACTTC
12,NA,TRBJ1-4,TRBV30,NA,CAWSVGARRLFF,TGTGCCTGGAGTGTAGGGGCCAGGAGACTGTTTTTT
11,NA,TRBJ2-7,TRBV30,NA,CAWSSRYEQYF,TGTGCCTGGAGTTCTAGGTACGAGCAGTACTTC
18,NA,TRBJ2-7,TRBV10-2,few,CASSESGRTNPFFYEQYF,TGCGCCAGCAGTGAGTCGGGACGGACTAATCCCTTTTTCTACGAGCAGTACTTC
12,NA,TRBJ2-7,TRBV28,NA,CASRQGFREQYF,TGTGCCAGCAGGCAGGGGTTCCGTGAGCAGTACTTC
13,TRBD1,TRBJ1-1,TRBV7-3,NA,CASSLKGATEAFF,TGTGCCAGCAGCTTAAAGGGGGCGACTGAAGCTTTCTTT
15,TRBD1,TRBJ2-3,TRBV28,NA,CASTLGGQGTDTQYF,TGTGCCAGCACCCTTGGGGGACAGGGCACAGATACGCAGTATTTT
17,TRBD1,TRBJ2-6,TRBV29-1,NA,CSVLGTGLYSGANGLTF,TGCAGCGTTCTTGGGACAGGGCTTTACTCTGGGGCCAACGGCCTGACTTTC
15,TRBD2,TRBJ2-3,TRBV6-5,NA,CASSYRLADTDTQYF,TGTGCCAGCAGTTACCGGCTAGCGGACACAGATACGCAGTATTTT
17,NA,TRBJ2-5,TRBV30,NA,CAWSVRGRRGGEETQYF,TGTGCCTGGAGTGTAAGGGGCCGAAGGGGAGGAGAAGAGACCCAGTACTTC
15,NA,TRBJ1-1,TRBV15,NA,CATSIGDRNQGRGFF,TGTGCCACCAGCATAGGTGACAGGAATCAAGGACGCGGTTTCTTT
14,NA,TRBJ1-6,TRBV6-5,NA,CASSYWGIDSPLHF,TGTGCCAGCAGTTACTGGGGCATCGATTCACCCCTCCACTTT
13,NA,TRBJ2-7,TRBV18,once,CASSLYAAYEQYF,TGTGCCAGCTCACTCTACGCCGCCTACGAGCAGTACTTC
14,NA,TRBJ1-1,TRBV6-1,once,CASSRSKGDTEAFF,TGTGCCAGCAGCCGATCCAAGGGGGACACTGAAGCTTTCTTT
18,TRBD1,TRBJ2-7,TRBV13,NA,CASSQGGRGLIPPYEQYF,TGTGCCAGCAGCCAAGGGGGCAGGGGGCTAATTCCCCCCTACGAGCAGTACTTC
15,TRBD1,TRBJ1-2,TRBV30,NA,CAWSVEGGQGYGYTF,TGTGCCTGGAGTGTGGAGGGGGGACAGGGCTATGGCTACACCTTC
14,NA,TRBJ1-2,TRBV15,NA,CATSREEGVYGYTF,TGTGCCACCAGCAGAGAAGAGGGGGTCTATGGCTACACCTTC
17,TRBD1,TRBJ2-5,TRBV7-2,NA,CASSSTEKGTGKETQYF,TGTGCCAGCAGCTCAACAGAAAAGGGGACAGGGAAAGAGACCCAGTACTTC
15,NA,TRBJ1-6,TRBV6-5,NA,CASTSLGRTNSPLHF,TGTGCCAGCACTAGCCTTGGACGGACTAATTCACCCCTCCACTTT
16,TRBD1,TRBJ2-1,TRBV11-3,NA,CASSSRDSLSYNEQFF,TGTGCCAGCAGCTCAAGGGACAGCCTCTCCTACAATGAGCAGTTCTTC
15,TRBD1,TRBJ1-1,TRBV30,NA,CAWTRQGSGNTEAFF,TGTGCCTGGACCCGACAGGGAAGTGGAAACACTGAAGCTTTCTTT
18,NA,TRBJ2-5,TRBV18,NA,CASSPFMLVAGAEETQYF,TGTGCCAGCTCACCATTTATGCTAGTTGCGGGGGCGGAAGAGACCCAGTACTTC
14,TRBD2,TRBJ2-7,TRBV5-4,NA,CASTSGVVSNEQYF,TGTGCCAGTACTAGCGGGGTGGTTTCCAACGAGCAGTACTTC
15,TRBD1,TRBJ2-1,TRBV9,NA,CASSAAPGRGNEQFF,TGTGCCAGCAGCGCGGCCCCGGGCAGGGGGAATGAGCAGTTCTTC
14,TRBD2,TRBJ2-1,TRBV29-1,NA,CSVGWGASGSEQFF,TGCAGCGTTGGCTGGGGGGCTAGCGGGAGTGAGCAGTTCTTC
12,NA,TRBJ2-3,TRBV2,NA,CASRPQGDTQYF,TGTGCCAGCAGGCCACAGGGCGATACGCAGTATTTT
14,NA,TRBJ1-2,TRBV5-1,NA,CASSLEAGNYGYTF,TGCGCCAGCAGCTTGGAAGCAGGGAACTATGGCTACACCTTC
19,NA,TRBJ1-3,TRBV6-1,NA,CASSDPGFAKAPSGNTIYF,TGTGCCAGCAGTGACCCGGGATTCGCCAAAGCCCCCTCTGGAAACACCATATATTTT
13,TRBD1,TRBJ2-7,TRBV27,NA,CASSSGTGYEQYF,TGTGCCAGCAGTTCCGGGACAGGCTACGAGCAGTACTTC
15,TRBD2,TRBJ2-1,TRBV29-1,NA,CSALAGGSSYNEQFF,TGCAGCGCCCTAGCGGGAGGGAGCTCCTACAATGAGCAGTTCTTC
15,TRBD1,TRBJ1-4,TRBV16,NA,CASSQSGTANEKLFF,TGTGCCAGCAGCCAATCGGGGACAGCTAATGAAAAACTGTTTTTT
16,TRBD1,TRBJ2-1,TRBV28,NA,CASSLGTGNSYNEQFF,TGTGCCAGCAGTTTAGGGACAGGGAACTCCTACAATGAGCAGTTCTTC
15,NA,TRBJ2-7,TRBV27,NA,CASSLGTRGPYEQYF,TGTGCCAGCAGTTTAGGGACCAGGGGACCCTACGAGCAGTACTTC